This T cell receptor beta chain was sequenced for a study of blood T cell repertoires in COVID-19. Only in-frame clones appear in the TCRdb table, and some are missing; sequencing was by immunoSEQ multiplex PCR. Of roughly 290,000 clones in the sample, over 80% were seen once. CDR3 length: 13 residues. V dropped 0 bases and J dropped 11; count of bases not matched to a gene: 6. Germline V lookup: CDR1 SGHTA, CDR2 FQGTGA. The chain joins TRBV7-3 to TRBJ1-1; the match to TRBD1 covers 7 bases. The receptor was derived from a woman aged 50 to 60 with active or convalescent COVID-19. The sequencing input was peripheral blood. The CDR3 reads CASSLTVTGVAFF. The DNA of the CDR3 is TGTGCCAGCAGCTTAACTGTCACAGGGGTGGCTTTCTTT.